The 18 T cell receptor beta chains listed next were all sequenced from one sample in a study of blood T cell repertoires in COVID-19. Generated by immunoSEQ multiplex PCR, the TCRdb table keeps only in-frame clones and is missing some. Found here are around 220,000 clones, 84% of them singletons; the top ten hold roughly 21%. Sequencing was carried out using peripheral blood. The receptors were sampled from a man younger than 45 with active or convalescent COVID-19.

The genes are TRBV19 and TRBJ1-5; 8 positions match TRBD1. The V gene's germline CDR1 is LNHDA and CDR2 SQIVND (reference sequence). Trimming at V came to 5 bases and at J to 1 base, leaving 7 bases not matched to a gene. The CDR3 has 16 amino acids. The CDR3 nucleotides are TGTGCCAGTAGTCCCACAGGGGGATGGAGCAATCAGCCCCAGCATTTT. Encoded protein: CASSPTGGWSNQPQHF.

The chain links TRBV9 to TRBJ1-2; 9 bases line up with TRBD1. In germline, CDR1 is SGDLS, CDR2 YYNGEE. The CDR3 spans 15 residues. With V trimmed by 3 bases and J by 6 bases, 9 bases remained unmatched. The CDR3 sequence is CASSGGDRVLDGYTF. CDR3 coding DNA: TGTGCCAGCAGCGGAGGGGACAGGGTGTTGGATGGCTACACCTTC.

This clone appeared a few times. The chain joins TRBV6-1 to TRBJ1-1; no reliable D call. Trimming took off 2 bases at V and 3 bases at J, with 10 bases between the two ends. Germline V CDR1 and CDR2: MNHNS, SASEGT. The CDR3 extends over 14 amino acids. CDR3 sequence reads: CASSERVGDTEAFF. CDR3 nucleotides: TGTGCCAGCAGTGAACGGGTGGGAGACACTGAAGCTTTCTTT.

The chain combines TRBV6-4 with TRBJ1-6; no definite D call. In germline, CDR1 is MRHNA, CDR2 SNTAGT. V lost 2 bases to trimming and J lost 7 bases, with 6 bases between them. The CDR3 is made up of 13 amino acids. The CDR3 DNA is TGTGCCAGCAGTGACAGGGAGAATTCACCCCTCCACTTT. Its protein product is CASSDRENSPLHF.

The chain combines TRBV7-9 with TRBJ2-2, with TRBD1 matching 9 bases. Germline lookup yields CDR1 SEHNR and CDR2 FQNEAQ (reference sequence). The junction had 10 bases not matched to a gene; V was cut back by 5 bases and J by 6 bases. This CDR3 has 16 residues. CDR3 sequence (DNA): TGTGCCAGCAGCCCCCCCCGGGACAGGGTTGCCGGGGAGCTGTTTTTT. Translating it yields CASSPPRDRVAGELFF.

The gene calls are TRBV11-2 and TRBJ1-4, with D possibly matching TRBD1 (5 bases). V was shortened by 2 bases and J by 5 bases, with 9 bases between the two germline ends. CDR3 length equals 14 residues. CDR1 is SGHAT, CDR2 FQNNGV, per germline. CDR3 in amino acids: CASSLSRVNEKLFF. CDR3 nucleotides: TGTGCCAGCAGCTTATCCAGGGTAAATGAAAAACTGTTTTTT.

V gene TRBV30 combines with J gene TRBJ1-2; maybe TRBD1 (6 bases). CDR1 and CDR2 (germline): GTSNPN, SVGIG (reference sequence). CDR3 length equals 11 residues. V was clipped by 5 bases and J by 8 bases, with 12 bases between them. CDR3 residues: CAWLLGGGYTF. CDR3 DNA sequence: TGTGCCTGGTTGTTAGGGGGAGGCTACACCTTC.

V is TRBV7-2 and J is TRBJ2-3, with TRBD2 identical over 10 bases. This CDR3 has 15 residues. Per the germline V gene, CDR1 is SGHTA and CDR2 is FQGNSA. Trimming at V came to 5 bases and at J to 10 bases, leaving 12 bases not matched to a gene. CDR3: CASSPGLAASQAQYF. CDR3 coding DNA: TGTGCCAGCAGCCCTGGACTAGCGGCATCCCAGGCGCAGTATTTT.

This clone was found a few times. As DNA, the CDR3 is TGTGCCAGCAGTTACTCGCGGAAGAACACTGAAGCTTTCTTT. Protein product: CASSYSRKNTEAFF. The chain carries TRBV6-2 or TRBV6-3 and TRBJ1-1; unclear D gene. The CDR3 is made up of 14 amino acids. Germline V gene lookup returns CDR1 MNHEY and CDR2 SVGEGT. The V gene lost 0 bases and the J gene lost 1 base, with 6 bases spanning the gap.

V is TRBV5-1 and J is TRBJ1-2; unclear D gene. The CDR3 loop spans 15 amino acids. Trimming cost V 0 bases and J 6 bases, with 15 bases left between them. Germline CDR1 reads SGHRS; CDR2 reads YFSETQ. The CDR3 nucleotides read TGCGCCAGCAGCTTGGCTCCGGGATTCGGTGATGGCTACACCTTC. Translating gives CASSLAPGFGDGYTF.

The DNA for the CDR3 is TGTGCCAGCTCTCGTTCGACAGGGGCGGCTGGAAACACCATATATTTT. Its protein product is CASSRSTGAAGNTIYF. V usage is TRBV18 and J usage is TRBJ1-3; 8 nucleotides line up with TRBD1. Germline CDR1 is KGHSH and CDR2 is LQKENI. CDR3 length equals 16 residues. Unmatched junction bases numbered 9, after V lost 6 bases and J lost 2 bases.

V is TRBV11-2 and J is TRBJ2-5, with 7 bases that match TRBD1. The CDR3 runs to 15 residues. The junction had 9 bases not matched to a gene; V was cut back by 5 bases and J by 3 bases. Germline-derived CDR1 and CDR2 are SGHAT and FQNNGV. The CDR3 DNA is TGTGCCAGCAGCACCAAGCCAGGGGGAGAAGAGACCCAGTACTTC. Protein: CASSTKPGGEETQYF.

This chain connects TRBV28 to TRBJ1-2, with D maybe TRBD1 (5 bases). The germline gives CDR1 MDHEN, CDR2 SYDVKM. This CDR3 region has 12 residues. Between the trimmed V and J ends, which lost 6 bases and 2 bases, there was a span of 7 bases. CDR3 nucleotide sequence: TGTGCCAGCAGGGGACTAAACTATGGCTACACCTTC. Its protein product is CASRGLNYGYTF.

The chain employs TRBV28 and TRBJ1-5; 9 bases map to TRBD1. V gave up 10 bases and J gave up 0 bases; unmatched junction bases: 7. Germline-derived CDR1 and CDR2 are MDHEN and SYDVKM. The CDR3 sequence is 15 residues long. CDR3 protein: CATLTGGNSNQPQHF. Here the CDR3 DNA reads TGTGCCACCCTGACAGGGGGGAATAGCAATCAGCCCCAGCATTTT. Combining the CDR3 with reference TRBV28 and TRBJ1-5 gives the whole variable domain DVKVTQSSRYLVKRTGEKVFLECVQDMDHENMFWYRQDPGLGLRLIYFSYDVKMKEKGDIPEGYSVSREKKERFSLILESASTNQTSMYLCATLTGGNSNQPQHFGDGTRLSIL.

The CDR3 spells CASSLEGSSYTF. CDR3 coding DNA: TGTGCCAGCAGTTTGGAGGGGTCGAGCTACACCTTC. This chain connects TRBV12-3 or TRBV12-4 to TRBJ1-2, with a possible D match to TRBD1 (5 bases). Trimming pared 3 bases from V and 9 bases from J, leaving 11 bases between. The CDR3 is 12 amino acids.

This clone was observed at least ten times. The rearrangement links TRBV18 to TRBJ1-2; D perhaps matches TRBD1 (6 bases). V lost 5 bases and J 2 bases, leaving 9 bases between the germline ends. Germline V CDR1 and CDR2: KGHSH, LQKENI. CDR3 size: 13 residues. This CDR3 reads CASSADSNYGYTF. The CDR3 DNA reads TGTGCCAGCTCAGCGGACAGCAACTATGGCTACACCTTC.

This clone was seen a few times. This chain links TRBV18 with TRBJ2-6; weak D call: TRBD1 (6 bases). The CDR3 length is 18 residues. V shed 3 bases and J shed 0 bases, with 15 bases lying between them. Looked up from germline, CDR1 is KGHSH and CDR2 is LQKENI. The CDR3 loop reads CASSPATGPRSGANVLTF. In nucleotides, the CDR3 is TGTGCCAGCTCACCGGCCACAGGGCCGCGCTCTGGGGCCAACGTCCTGACTTTC.

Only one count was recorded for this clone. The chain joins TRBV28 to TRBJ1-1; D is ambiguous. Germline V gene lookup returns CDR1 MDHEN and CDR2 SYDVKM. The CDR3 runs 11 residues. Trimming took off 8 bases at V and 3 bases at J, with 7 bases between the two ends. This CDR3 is CASLGDTEAFF. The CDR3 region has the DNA TGTGCCAGCCTCGGGGACACTGAAGCTTTCTTT. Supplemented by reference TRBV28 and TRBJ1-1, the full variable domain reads DVKVTQSSRYLVKRTGEKVFLECVQDMDHENMFWYRQDPGLGLRLIYFSYDVKMKEKGDIPEGYSVSREKKERFSLILESASTNQTSMYLCASLGDTEAFFGQGTRLTVV.